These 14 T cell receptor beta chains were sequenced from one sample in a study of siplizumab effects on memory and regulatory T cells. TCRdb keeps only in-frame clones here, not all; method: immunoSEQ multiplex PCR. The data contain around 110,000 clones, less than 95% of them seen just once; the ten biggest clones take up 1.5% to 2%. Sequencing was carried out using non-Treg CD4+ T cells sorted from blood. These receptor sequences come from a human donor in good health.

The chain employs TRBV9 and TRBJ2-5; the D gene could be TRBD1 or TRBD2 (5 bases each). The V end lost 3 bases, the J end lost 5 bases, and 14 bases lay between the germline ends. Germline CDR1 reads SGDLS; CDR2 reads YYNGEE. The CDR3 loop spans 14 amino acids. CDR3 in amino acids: CASSAPPWGETQYF. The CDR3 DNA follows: TGTGCCAGCAGCGCCCCCCCTTGGGGGGAGACCCAGTACTTC. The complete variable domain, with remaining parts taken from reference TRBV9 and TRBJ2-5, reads DSGVTQTPKHLITATGQRVTLRCSPRSGDLSVYWYQQSLDQGLQFLIQYYNGEERAKGNILERFSAQQFPDLHSELNLSSLELGDSALYFCASSAPPWGETQYFGPGTRLLVL.

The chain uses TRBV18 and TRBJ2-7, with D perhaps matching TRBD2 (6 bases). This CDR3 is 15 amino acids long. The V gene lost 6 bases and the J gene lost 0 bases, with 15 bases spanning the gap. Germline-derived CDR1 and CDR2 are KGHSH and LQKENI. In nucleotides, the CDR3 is TGTGCCAGCTCGTCCGCGGGACGGAGCTCCTACGAGCAGTACTTC. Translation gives CASSSAGRSSYEQYF.

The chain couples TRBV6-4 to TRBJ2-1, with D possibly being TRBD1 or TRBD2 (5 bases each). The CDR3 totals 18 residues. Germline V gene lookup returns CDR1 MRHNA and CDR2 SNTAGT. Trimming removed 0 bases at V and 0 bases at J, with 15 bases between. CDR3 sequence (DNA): TGTGCCAGCAGTGACTCAGTCGGGACCGCCGTCTCCTACAATGAGCAGTTCTTC. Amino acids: CASSDSVGTAVSYNEQFF.

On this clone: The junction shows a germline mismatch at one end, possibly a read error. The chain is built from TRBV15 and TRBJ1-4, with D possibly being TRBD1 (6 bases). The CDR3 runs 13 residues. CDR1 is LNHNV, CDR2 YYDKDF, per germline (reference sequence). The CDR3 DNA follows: TGTGCCACCAGCAGGGGGGGTGGACAGCAGAGGATTTTT. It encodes CATSRGGGQQRIF. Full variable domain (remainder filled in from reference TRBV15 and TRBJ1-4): DAMVIQNPRYQVTQFGKPVTLSCSQTLNHNVMYWYQQKSSQAPKLLFHYYDKDFNNEADTPDNFQSRRPNTSFCFLDIRSPGLGDTAMYLCATSRGGGQQRIFGSGTQLSVL.

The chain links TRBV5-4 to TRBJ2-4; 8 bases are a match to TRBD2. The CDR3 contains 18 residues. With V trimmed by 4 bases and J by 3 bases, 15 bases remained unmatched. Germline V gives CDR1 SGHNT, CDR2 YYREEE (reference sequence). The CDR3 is CASSPAGLAGLGKNIQYF. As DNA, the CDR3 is TGTGCCAGCAGCCCCGCGGGCCTAGCGGGCTTGGGCAAAAACATTCAGTACTTC.

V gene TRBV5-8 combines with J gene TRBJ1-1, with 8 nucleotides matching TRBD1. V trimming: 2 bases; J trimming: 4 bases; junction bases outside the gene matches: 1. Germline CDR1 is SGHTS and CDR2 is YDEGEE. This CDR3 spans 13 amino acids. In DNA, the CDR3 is TGTGCCAGCAGCTTCGACAGGGGCACTGAAGCTTTCTTT. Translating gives CASSFDRGTEAFF.

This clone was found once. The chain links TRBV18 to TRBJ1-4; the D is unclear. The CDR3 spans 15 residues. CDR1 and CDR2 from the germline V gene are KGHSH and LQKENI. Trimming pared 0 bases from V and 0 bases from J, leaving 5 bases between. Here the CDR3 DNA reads TGTGCCAGCTCACCACCGGCAGCAACTAATGAAAAACTGTTTTTT. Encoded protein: CASSPPAATNEKLFF.

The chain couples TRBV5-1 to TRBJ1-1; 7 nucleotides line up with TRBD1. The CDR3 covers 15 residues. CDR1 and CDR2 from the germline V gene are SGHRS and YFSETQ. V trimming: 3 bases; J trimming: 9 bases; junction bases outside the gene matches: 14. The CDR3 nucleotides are TGCGCCAGCAGCTCCGCCACAGGGGCTAGATCCCAAGCTTTCTTT. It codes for CASSSATGARSQAFF.

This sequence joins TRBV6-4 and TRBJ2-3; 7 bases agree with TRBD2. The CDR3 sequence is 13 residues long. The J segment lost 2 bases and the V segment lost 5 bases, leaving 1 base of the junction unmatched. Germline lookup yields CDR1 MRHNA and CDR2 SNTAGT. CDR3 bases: TGTGCCAGCAGTAGCGGGGACACAGATACGCAGTATTTT. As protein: CASSSGDTDTQYF.

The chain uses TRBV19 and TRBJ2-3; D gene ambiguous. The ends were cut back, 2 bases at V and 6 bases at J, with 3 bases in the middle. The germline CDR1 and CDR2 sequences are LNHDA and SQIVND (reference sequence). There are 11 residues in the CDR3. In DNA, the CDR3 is TGTGCCAGTAGTATATATGATACGCAGTATTTT. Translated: CASSIYDTQYF.

The CDR3: CASSRGGTATNEKLFF. In nucleotides, the CDR3 is TGTGCCAGCAGCAGAGGGGGGACAGCAACTAATGAAAAACTGTTTTTT. The chain employs TRBV16 and TRBJ1-4; 7 bases agree with TRBD1. CDR1 is KGHSY, CDR2 FQNENV, per germline. The CDR3 is 16 residues long. The ends lost 5 bases at V and 0 bases at J; junction bases unmatched: 6.

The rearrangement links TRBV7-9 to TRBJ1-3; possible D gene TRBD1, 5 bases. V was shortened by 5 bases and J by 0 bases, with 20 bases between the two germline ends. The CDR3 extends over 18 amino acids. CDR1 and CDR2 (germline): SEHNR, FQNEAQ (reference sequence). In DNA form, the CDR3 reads TGTGCCAGCAGCCCAAGGTGGACAAGCGTAAACTCTGGAAACACCATATATTTT. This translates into CASSPRWTSVNSGNTIYF.

The CDR3 DNA reads TGTGCCAGCAGTCGCCGACTAGCGTGGGGTGAGAATGAGCAGTTCTTC. As protein: CASSRRLAWGENEQFF. The J gene is TRBJ2-1, the V gene TRBV27; 8 nucleotides line up with TRBD2. This CDR3 is built from 16 residues. Germline V gene lookup returns CDR1 MNHEY and CDR2 SMNVEV (reference sequence). The V and J ends lost 5 bases and 7 bases, in that order; junction bases with no gene match: 13.

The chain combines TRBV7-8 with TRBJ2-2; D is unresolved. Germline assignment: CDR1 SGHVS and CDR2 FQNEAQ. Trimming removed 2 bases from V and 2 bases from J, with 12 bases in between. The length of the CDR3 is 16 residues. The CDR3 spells CASSLHPRLNTGELFF. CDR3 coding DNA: TGTGCCAGCAGCTTACACCCCCGGTTAAACACCGGGGAGCTGTTTTTT. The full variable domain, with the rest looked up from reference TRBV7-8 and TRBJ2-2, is GAGVSQSPRYKVAKRGQDVALRCDPISGHVSLFWYQQALGQGPEFLTYFQNEAQLDKSGLPSDRFFAERPEGSVSTLKIQRTQQEDSAVYLCASSLHPRLNTGELFFGEGSRLTVL.